This T cell receptor (beta chain) was found in a study of human T cells and chemical hapten exposure. Study-wide results and caveats: Following DPC sensitization, TCRs present above 1 in 1000 frequency showed no change.

The study's library attached unique molecular identifiers to single cDNA molecules. How the authors handled the data: Sampled TCR counts reached a median of about 90,000 per sample, with values ranging from 23,224 to 690,600. Using its own MiXCR run on the RACE reads, TCRdb lists one record per CDR3 protein. The V and J calls shown here were made by TCRdb, not taken from the authors' results. This repertoire shows about 49,000 distinct CDR3 sequences, 8% to 9.5% found once; its top ten account for around 4.3%. This clonotype came up many times. Its antigen is undetermined. V was shortened by 0 bases and J by 2 bases, with 10 bases between the two germline ends. The germline V gene has CDR1 SGHKS and CDR2 YYEKEE (reference sequence). The CDR3 spans 15 residues. The time point was: patch test 1, 2 weeks after DPC sensitization. Stated treatment: therapeutic diphenylcyclopropenone sensitization with weekly scalp DPC. Sequencing started from total RNA isolated from unfractionated whole blood.

Sequenced material: whole blood, taken in connection with sensitization to the hapten diphenylcyclopropenone (DPC). The clonotype comes from a woman in her forties or fifties with alopecia areata. Some clones in this sample may be carry-over from other donors' samples. The rearrangement uses TRBV5-5 and TRBJ2-3; D remains unclear. CDR3 loop: CASSLVSVITDTQYF. CDR3 nucleotide sequence: TGTGCCAGCAGCTTGGTTTCCGTAATCACAGATACGCAGTATTTT.